These 22 T cell receptor beta chains came from one sample sequenced in a study of CD8 T cells in Susac syndrome. After extraction with the RNeasy kit, roughly 0.45 to 1 ug of the RNA was reverse transcribed using random hexamers. TCRdb re-called the immunoSEQ multiplex PCR reads through MiXCR, storing one row per CDR3 protein. The data contain about 140,000 distinct CDR3 sequences, around 94% of them seen just once; the ten biggest clones take up 0.27%. The material sequenced was CD8+ T cells from PBMCs. The receptor set was obtained from a human donor in good health.

The V call is TRBV27, the J call TRBJ2-1, with 8 bases fitting TRBD1. Per germline, CDR1 MNHEY and CDR2 SMNVEV (reference sequence). The CDR3 length is 16 residues. Unmatched junction bases numbered 9, after V lost 5 bases and J lost 3 bases. CDR3: CASSLYRGEVYNEQFF. The CDR3 DNA follows: TGTGCCAGCAGTCTTTACAGGGGGGAGGTCTACAATGAGCAGTTCTTC.

The chain joins TRBV29-1 to TRBJ2-1; D gene uncertain. The germline V gene has CDR1 SQVTM and CDR2 ANQGSEA. The length of the CDR3 is 9 residues. Trimming cost V 7 bases and J 7 bases, with 5 bases left between them. This CDR3 is CSAGNEQFF. The CDR3 DNA is TGCAGCGCGGGTAATGAGCAGTTCTTC.

This clonotype occurred once. This chain links TRBV6-2 or TRBV6-3 with TRBJ1-2, with TRBD1 matching 7 bases. With 1 base clipped from V and 8 bases from J, the junction kept 7 bases outside the gene matches. The CDR3 consists of 14 residues. Germline V gene data show CDR1 as MNHEY and CDR2 as SVGEGT. CDR3 sequence (DNA): TGTGCCAGCAGTTACTTGAAGGGGGCGCTCGGCTACACCTTC. Its protein is CASSYLKGALGYTF.

V gene TRBV9 combines with J gene TRBJ2-2, with 9 bases fitting TRBD1. V was clipped by 3 bases and J by 3 bases; unmatched bases: 0. Germline assignment: CDR1 SGDLS and CDR2 YYNGEE. CDR3 length equals 14 residues. The CDR3 nucleotides read TGTGCCAGCAGCGGGACAGGGGACACCGGGGAGCTGTTTTTT. Translation gives CASSGTGDTGELFF.

The chain joins TRBV27 to TRBJ2-3; 7 positions match TRBD2. The germline CDR1 and CDR2 sequences are MNHEY and SMNVEV (reference sequence). The CDR3 has 14 amino acids. The ends lost 7 bases at V and 0 bases at J; junction bases unmatched: 4. The CDR3 region is CASTGLESTDTQYF. The CDR3 coding sequence is TGTGCCAGCACAGGACTAGAAAGCACAGATACGCAGTATTTT.

V gene TRBV20-1 combines with J gene TRBJ2-3; 9 bases are a match to TRBD2. The CDR3 totals 18 residues. The V gene's germline CDR1 is DFQATT and CDR2 SNEGSKA (reference sequence). The V and J ends lost 5 bases and 0 bases, in that order; junction bases with no gene match: 15. The CDR3 protein is CSAAYIAGASPSTDTQYF. Written as DNA, the CDR3 is TGCAGTGCTGCCTACATAGCGGGAGCCTCCCCAAGCACAGATACGCAGTATTTT.

The chain employs TRBV27 and TRBJ2-3; 7 positions match TRBD2. In germline, CDR1 is MNHEY, CDR2 SMNVEV (reference sequence). This CDR3 spans 14 amino acids. V trimming: 7 bases; J trimming: 0 bases; junction bases outside the gene matches: 4. The CDR3 DNA follows: TGTGCCAGCAACCCGGGAGGAAGCACAGATACGCAGTATTTT. Translated: CASNPGGSTDTQYF.

The chain combines TRBV9 with TRBJ1-2, with 7 nucleotides matching TRBD1. The CDR3 length is 14 residues. The ends lost 4 bases at V and 2 bases at J; junction bases unmatched: 5. Germline CDR1 SGDLS, CDR2 YYNGEE. The CDR3 is CASSTRTGNYGYTF. In DNA form, the CDR3 reads TGTGCCAGCAGCACCCGGACAGGCAACTATGGCTACACCTTC.

The chain carries TRBV14 and TRBJ2-5, with a weak D call TRBD1 (5 bases). CDR1 and CDR2 (germline): SGHDN, FVKESK. V lost 4 bases and J 2 bases, leaving 14 bases between the germline ends. The CDR3 consists of 15 residues. CDR3 in DNA: TGTGCCAGCAGCCTCCAGGGTAGAAGGCAAGAGACCCAGTACTTC. This sequence encodes CASSLQGRRQETQYF.

The chain has TRBV19 and TRBJ2-1, with TRBD2 matching over 9 bases. This CDR3 region has 15 residues. Germline CDR1 is LNHDA and CDR2 is SQIVND (reference sequence). V shed 11 bases and J 6 bases; nucleotides not matched to a gene: 14. CDR3 sequence (DNA): TGTGCCTCCCATCCTACGGCGGGAGGGTTCAATGAGCAGTTCTTC. Its protein is CASHPTAGGFNEQFF.

The chain joins TRBV5-1 to TRBJ2-1; tentative D call: TRBD1 (6 bases). V gave up 0 bases and J gave up 4 bases, with 8 bases separating them. The CDR3 length is 14 residues. Germline V CDR1 and CDR2: SGHRS, YFSETQ. The CDR3 coding sequence is TGCGCCAGCAGCTTGGTACAGGGATACAATGAGCAGTTCTTC. Amino acid sequence: CASSLVQGYNEQFF.

The genes are TRBV25-1 and TRBJ1-3; D is unclear. Germline assignment: CDR1 MGHDK and CDR2 SYGVNS. The CDR3 consists of 12 residues. Trimming left V 3 bases short and J 4 bases short, with 4 bases between. In nucleotides, the CDR3 is TGTGCCAGCAGTGATTCCGGAAACACCATATATTTT. Protein sequence: CASSDSGNTIYF.

The J gene is TRBJ2-1, the V gene TRBV27; TRBD2 agrees at 9 bases. The CDR3 is 15 amino acids. Germline CDR1 and CDR2: MNHEY and SMNVEV (reference sequence). J gave up 7 bases and V 0 bases, and 4 bases lay outside the gene matches. The CDR3 coding sequence is TGTGCCAGCAGTTTATCTGCGGGAGGGGTGAATGAGCAGTTCTTC. It is translated as CASSLSAGGVNEQFF.

For the CDR3, the DNA is TGTGCCAGCAGAGGGGGAGGGACAGGGCCCCAAGAGACCCAGTACTTC. Translated: CASRGGGTGPQETQYF. This chain uses TRBV28 with TRBJ2-5; 9 bases fit TRBD1. With V trimmed by 6 bases and J by 1 base, 9 bases remained unmatched. CDR1 and CDR2 from the germline V gene are MDHEN and SYDVKM. The CDR3 has 16 amino acids.

V is TRBV12-3 or TRBV12-4 and J is TRBJ1-1; D unclear. V was clipped by 3 bases and J by 1 base, with 3 bases between them. The CDR3 length is 12 residues. This chain's CDR3 is CASSLPNTEAFF. The CDR3 DNA reads TGTGCCAGCAGTTTGCCGAACACTGAAGCTTTCTTT.

The rearrangement links TRBV4-2 to TRBJ2-3, with no clear D. The CDR3 runs to 14 residues. The V gene lost 4 bases and the J gene lost 2 bases, with 10 bases spanning the gap. Germline V gives CDR1 LGHNA, CDR2 YNFKEQ. The DNA for the CDR3 is TGTGCCAGCAGCCCTGAAAAGTCCACAGATACGCAGTATTTT. It specifies CASSPEKSTDTQYF.

The chain carries TRBV9 and TRBJ2-7; 11 nucleotides agree with TRBD1. Unmatched junction bases numbered 2, after V lost 0 bases and J lost 3 bases. CDR3 length: 15 amino acids. Germline V gene sequence: CDR1 SGDLS, CDR2 YYNGEE. The CDR3 protein is CASSVAGTGGYEQYF. CDR3 coding DNA: TGTGCCAGCAGCGTAGCGGGGACAGGGGGCTACGAGCAGTACTTC.

The chain carries TRBV28 and TRBJ2-3; 11 bases fit TRBD1. The CDR3 sequence is 14 residues long. J gave up 5 bases and V 4 bases, and 2 bases lay outside the gene matches. CDR1 MDHEN and CDR2 SYDVKM come from the germline V gene. CDR3 sequence (DNA): TGTGCCAGCAGTTCGGACAGGGGGCTAGATACGCAGTATTTT. It is translated as CASSSDRGLDTQYF.

This clonotype was found once. The chain has TRBV7-8 and TRBJ2-7, with D unresolved. The length of the CDR3 is 12 residues. The ends were cut back, 0 bases at V and 7 bases at J, with 7 bases in the middle. The germline gives CDR1 SGHVS, CDR2 FQNEAQ. The CDR3 sequence: CASSLALREQYF. The CDR3 DNA sequence: TGTGCCAGCAGCTTAGCGCTCCGGGAGCAGTACTTC.

This chain uses TRBV4-3 with TRBJ2-1; D uncertain. The CDR3 is 16 residues long. Trimming shortened V by 0 bases and J by 0 bases, and 9 bases separated the two germline ends. Per the germline V gene, CDR1 is LGHNA and CDR2 is YSLEER. CDR3 DNA sequence: TGCGCCAGCAGCCAAGATGGTCTAGACTCCTACAATGAGCAGTTCTTC. It yields the protein CASSQDGLDSYNEQFF.

The V and J genes are TRBV5-4 and TRBJ2-7; D ambiguous. Trimming took off 0 bases at V and 2 bases at J, with 6 bases between the two ends. The CDR3 has 13 amino acids. The V gene's germline CDR1 is SGHNT and CDR2 YYREEE (reference sequence). CDR3 nucleotide sequence: TGTGCCAGCAGCTTGGACTCGACCTACGAGCAGTACTTC. Amino acid sequence: CASSLDSTYEQYF. Using reference TRBV5-4 and TRBJ2-7 for the parts outside the CDR3, the full variable domain is ETGVTQSPTHLIKTRGQQVTLRCSSQSGHNTVSWYQQALGQGPQFIFQYYREEENGRGNFPPRFSGLQFPNYSSELNVNALELDDSALYLCASSLDSTYEQYFGPGTRLTVT.

V gene TRBV7-6 combines with J gene TRBJ2-7; D gene uncertain. The CDR3 extends over 16 amino acids. V lost 1 base to trimming and J lost 7 bases, with 20 bases between them. CDR1 and CDR2 from the germline V gene are SGHVS and FNYEAQ. DNA of the CDR3: TGTGCCAGCAGCTTAGATTTACACGGGCCCATGCGAGAGCAGTACTTC. Translation: CASSLDLHGPMREQYF. Using reference TRBV7-6 and TRBJ2-7 for the parts outside the CDR3, the full variable domain is GAGVSQSPRYKVTKRGQDVALRCDPISGHVSLYWYRQALGQGPEFLTYFNYEAQQDKSGLPNDRFSAERPEGSISTLTIQRTEQRDSAMYRCASSLDLHGPMREQYFGPGTRLTVT.